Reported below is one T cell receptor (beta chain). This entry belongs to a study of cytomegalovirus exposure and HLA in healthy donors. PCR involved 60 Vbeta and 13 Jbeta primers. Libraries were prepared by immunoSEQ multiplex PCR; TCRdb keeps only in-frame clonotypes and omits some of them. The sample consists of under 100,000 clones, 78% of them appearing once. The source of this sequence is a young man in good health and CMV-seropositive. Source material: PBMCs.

CDR3 loop: CASSLNRQGGYTF. The CDR3 DNA reads as TGTGCCAGCAGCCTCAACCGACAGGGTGGCTACACCTTC. V gene TRBV9 combines with J gene TRBJ1-2; 7 bases align to TRBD1. Germline CDR1 reads SGDLS; CDR2 reads YYNGEE. Losses at the gene ends were 4 bases for V and 7 bases for J; bases not matched to a gene: 7. The CDR3 totals 13 residues.